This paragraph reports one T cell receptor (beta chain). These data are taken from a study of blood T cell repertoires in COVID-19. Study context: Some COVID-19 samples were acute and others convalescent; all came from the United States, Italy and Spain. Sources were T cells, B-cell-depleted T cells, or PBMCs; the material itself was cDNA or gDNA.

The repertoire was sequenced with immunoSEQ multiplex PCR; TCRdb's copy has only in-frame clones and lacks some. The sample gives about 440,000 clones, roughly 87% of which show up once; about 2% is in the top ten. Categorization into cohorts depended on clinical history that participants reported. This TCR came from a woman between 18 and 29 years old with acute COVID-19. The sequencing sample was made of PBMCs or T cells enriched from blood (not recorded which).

The CDR3 spells CASSRKGLANHGELFF. CDR3 sequence (DNA): TGTGCCAGCAGCCGGAAGGGACTAGCTAATCACGGGGAGCTGTTTTTT. The chain recombines TRBV4-2 with TRBJ2-2; 9 bases map to TRBD2. The ends lost 4 bases at V and 7 bases at J; junction bases unmatched: 10. The CDR3 is 16 amino acids. The germline V gene has CDR1 LGHNA and CDR2 YNFKEQ.